The T cell receptor (beta chain) described here comes from a study of cytomegalovirus exposure and HLA in healthy donors. The CDR3 covers 15 residues. Germline values: CDR1 SGDLS, CDR2 YYNGEE. The V end was cut by 0 bases, the J end by 3 bases, with 13 bases between. Amplification used 60 Vbeta primers and 13 Jbeta primers. Sequenced by immunoSEQ multiplex PCR; TCRdb stores in-frame clones only, minus some. Of around 120,000 clones in the sample, over 65% were seen once. V usage is TRBV9 and J usage is TRBJ2-7, with D possibly matching TRBD2 (5 bases). The clonotype comes from a female donor in good health and CMV-seropositive. The sample was PBMCs. CDR3 sequence: CASSVGEGSFYEQYF. In DNA form, the CDR3 reads TGTGCCAGCAGCGTAGGAGAGGGCTCCTTCTACGAGCAGTACTTC.